Given below is one T cell receptor (beta chain) in context. Per the original methods: Because ImmunoSEQ provided only junction sequences with no quality scores, the filtering differed. Here immunoSEQ multiplex PCR was the method, and the copy in TCRdb shows in-frame clones only, minus some. Clone size and the V and J calls come from that table; the DNA yielded D and trimming. This table has roughly 530,000 clones, 95% to 97% appearing once. The V and J ends lost 0 bases and 5 bases, in that order; junction bases with no gene match: 4. Per germline, CDR1 MGHRA and CDR2 YSYEKL. This CDR3 is 15 amino acids long. This record belongs to a study of shared clonotypes between healthy human individuals. Everyone who donated was a Caucasian adult who lived in Nashville, Tennessee.

The sample was naive CD4+ T cells sorted from blood. Subset of the sample: CD45RA+ positively selected. V and J are TRBV4-1 and TRBJ1-5, with 7 bases lining up with TRBD1. This receptor was identified in a woman aged 25 to 39 in good health. The CDR3 region has the DNA TGCGCCAGCAGCCAAGAAAAGGGGGCTGATCAGCCCCAGCATTTT. The encoded protein is CASSQEKGADQPQHF.